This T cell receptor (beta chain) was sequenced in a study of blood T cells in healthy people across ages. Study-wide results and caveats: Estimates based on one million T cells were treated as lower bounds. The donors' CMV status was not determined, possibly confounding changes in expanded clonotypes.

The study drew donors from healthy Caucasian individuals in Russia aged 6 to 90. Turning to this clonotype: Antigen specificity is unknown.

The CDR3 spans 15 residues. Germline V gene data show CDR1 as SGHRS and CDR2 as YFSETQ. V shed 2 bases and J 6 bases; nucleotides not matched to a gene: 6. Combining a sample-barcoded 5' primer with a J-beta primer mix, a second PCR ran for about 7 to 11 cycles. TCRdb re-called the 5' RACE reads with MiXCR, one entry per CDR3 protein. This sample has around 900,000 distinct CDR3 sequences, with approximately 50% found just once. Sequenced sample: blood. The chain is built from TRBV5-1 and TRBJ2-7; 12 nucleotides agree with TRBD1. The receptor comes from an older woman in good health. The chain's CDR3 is CASSLFGTGGGEQYF. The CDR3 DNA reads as TGCGCCAGCAGCTTATTCGGGACAGGGGGCGGCGAGCAGTACTTC. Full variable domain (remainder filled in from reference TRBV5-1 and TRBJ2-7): KAGVTQTPRYLIKTRGQQVTLSCSPISGHRSVSWYQQTPGQGLQFLFEYFSETQRNKGNFPGRFSGRQFSNSRSEMNVSTLELGDSALYLCASSLFGTGGGEQYFGPGTRLTVT.